This T cell receptor beta chain was sequenced during a study of patients and donors after allogeneic stem cell transplantation. TCRdb ran MiXCR on the RT-PCR reads and lists one entry per CDR3 protein. The profile shows 110,000 or so distinct CDR3 sequences, 35% of them singletons. This clonotype was counted a few times. The CDR3 runs to 13 residues. Trimming stripped 0 bases from V and 4 bases from J, with 7 bases between. Germline loops: CDR1 SGHRS, CDR2 YFSETQ. The sample comprised blood, either unsorted or a sorted T cell fraction (not recorded which). The rearrangement links TRBV5-1 to TRBJ1-2; the D is unclear. This TCR derives from a human donor who was either an allogeneic HSCT recipient or a stem cell or donor lymphocyte infusion donor (not recorded which). It is not recorded whose cells these are; they may come from a transplant donor. The CDR3 DNA is TGCGCCAGCAGCTTGGACAAGAGCTATGGCTACACCTTC. The encoded protein is CASSLDKSYGYTF.